Following are 8 T cell receptor beta chains from one sample sequenced in a study of OX40 agonist ivuxolimab in advanced cancers. The protocol was immunoSEQ multiplex PCR, while the TCRdb copy is restricted to in-frame clones and leaves out a portion. The sample contains fewer than 85,000 clones, less than 90% of which appear only once. The specimen comprised CD4+ or CD8+ T cells sorted from blood, sampled in a trial of the OX40 agonist ivuxolimab. Every receptor here comes from an adult with an advanced solid tumor such as melanoma, head and neck, liver or kidney cancer.

This clone is a singleton in its sample. The V and J genes are TRBV4-3 and TRBJ2-3, with 8 bases identical to TRBD1. CDR1 is LGHNA, CDR2 YSLEER, per germline. Trimming at V came to 3 bases and at J to 4 bases, leaving 12 bases not matched to a gene. The CDR3 has 17 amino acids. This chain's CDR3 is CASSQQSGRGLADTQYF. The CDR3 DNA follows: TGCGCCAGCAGCCAGCAGTCAGGCAGGGGGCTTGCAGATACGCAGTATTTT.

This clone was observed a handful of times. The rearrangement uses TRBV30 and TRBJ1-2, with D perhaps matching TRBD1 (6 bases). The CDR3 has 12 amino acids. Between the trimmed V and J ends, which lost 3 bases and 4 bases, there was a span of 9 bases. Per germline, CDR1 GTSNPN and CDR2 SVGIG (reference sequence). The CDR3 reads CAWRGTTYGYTF. CDR3 sequence (DNA): TGTGCCTGGAGGGGGACAACCTATGGCTACACCTTC.

This chain joins TRBV2 and TRBJ2-5, with D perhaps given as TRBD1 or TRBD2 (6 bases each). The germline CDR1 and CDR2 sequences are SNHLY and FYNNEI. There are 14 residues in the CDR3. V shed 6 bases and J shed 4 bases, with 15 bases lying between them. The CDR3 DNA follows: TGTGCCAGCAGAAGTGGGGGGCCGCCAGAGACCCAGTACTTC. Translating gives CASRSGGPPETQYF.

The chain couples TRBV7-2 to TRBJ1-1; D is unresolved. This CDR3 has 13 residues. V was trimmed by 5 bases and J by 1 base, leaving 8 bases between them. Germline CDR1 reads SGHTA; CDR2 reads FQGNSA. CDR3 protein: CASSAQSNTEAFF. In DNA, the CDR3 is TGTGCCAGCAGCGCTCAATCGAACACTGAAGCTTTCTTT.

This clone was seen only once. V and J are TRBV5-6 and TRBJ1-2; D is uncertain. The germline V gene encodes CDR1 SGHDT and CDR2 YYEEEE. V was clipped by 4 bases and J by 0 bases, with 10 bases between them. The CDR3 spans 14 residues. The CDR3 here is CASSTGYANYGYTF. DNA for the CDR3: TGTGCCAGCAGCACCGGATACGCTAACTATGGCTACACCTTC.

This chain uses TRBV7-2 with TRBJ2-5; possible D gene TRBD1, 5 bases. V was clipped by 4 bases and J by 2 bases, with 8 bases between them. The CDR3 is 13 amino acids. Per germline, CDR1 SGHTA and CDR2 FQGNSA. The CDR3 protein is CASSSRQQETQYF. CDR3 nucleotides: TGTGCCAGCAGCTCCCGACAGCAAGAGACCCAGTACTTC.

The J gene is TRBJ2-5, the V gene TRBV7-9; maybe TRBD2 (6 bases). CDR1 and CDR2 from the germline V gene are SEHNR and FQNEAQ (reference sequence). CDR3 length: 15 residues. V was pared by 5 bases and J by 2 bases, with 15 bases between. CDR3 DNA sequence: TGTGCCAGCAGCCACCCCGCGGGACTGCAAGAGACCCAGTACTTC. It codes for CASSHPAGLQETQYF.

This clone appeared a few times. CDR3 DNA sequence: TGTGCCAGCAGTTACCAGGGGCGGATGAGCCTCCACTTT. Translating gives CASSYQGRMSLHF. The J gene is TRBJ1-6, the V gene TRBV6-5, with D possibly being TRBD1 (6 bases). The V end was cut by 2 bases, the J end by 15 bases, with 14 bases between. Germline lookup yields CDR1 MNHEY and CDR2 SVGAGI. The CDR3 length is 13 residues.